Listed below are T cell receptor beta chains from one sample, sequenced in a study of cytomegalovirus exposure and HLA in healthy donors. Sequencing used immunoSEQ multiplex PCR; TCRdb keeps in-frame clones, though not all of them. Among roughly 200,000 clones listed, roughly 80% were seen once. Input material: PBMCs. All receptors come from a woman in her twenties or thirties in good health and CMV-seropositive. The CDR3 runs from the conserved cysteine through the conserved F or W. A D gene is named only where the DNA matches it firmly. Where a row states a size, it is once, few, many or the class of an expanded clone; other rows omit it.

clone size,V gene,D gene,J gene,CDR3 DNA,CDR3 protein
NA,TRBV7-8,NA,TRBJ1-6,TGTGCCAGCAGCTTAGCGGGGGCTTTTTCACCCCTCCACTTT,CASSLAGAFSPLHF
NA,TRBV7-9,TRBD2,TRBJ2-5,TGTGCCAGCAGCTCCACCGGACTAGCGGGAGGGCCTAGGGAGACCCAGTACTTC,CASSSTGLAGGPRETQYF
NA,TRBV14,NA,TRBJ1-1,TGTGCCAGCAGCCAAAGGGGGTTGGGCACTGAAGCTTTCTTT,CASSQRGLGTEAFF
NA,TRBV2,TRBD1,TRBJ1-5,TGTGCCAGCAGAGGGCCGGGACAGATTAATCAGCCCCAGCATTTT,CASRGPGQINQPQHF
NA,TRBV19,TRBD1,TRBJ1-5,TGTGCCGCTGGGGGACAGGGGCTTAAGGCCCAGCATTTT,CAAGGQGLKAQHF
many,TRBV7-8,NA,TRBJ2-7,TGTGCCAGCAGCTTAGGCCCAGGGCCCTCCTACGAGCAGTACTTC,CASSLGPGPSYEQYF
NA,TRBV7-2,TRBD1,TRBJ1-2,TGTGCCAGCAGCTTCGGACAGGGAAAGAACTATGGCTACACCTTC,CASSFGQGKNYGYTF
few,TRBV19,NA,TRBJ1-1,TGTGCCAGTAGTAGCCGGGACAAAGACGAAGCTTTCTTT,CASSSRDKDEAFF
once,TRBV4-1,TRBD1,TRBJ2-5,TGCGCCAGCAGCCAAGGCCAGGGGGTCGGAGAGACCCAGTACTTC,CASSQGQGVGETQYF
NA,TRBV10-3,NA,TRBJ2-1,TGTGCCATCACGACGGGGACTTACAATGAGCAGTTCTTC,CAITTGTYNEQFF
few,TRBV20-1,NA,TRBJ1-4,TGCAGTGCTAGCAAGGGGGGACTAATGTTTTTT,CSASKGGLMFF
few,TRBV28,NA,TRBJ1-1,TGTGCCAGCAGTAGTACGGGGGGAATGAACACTGAAGCTTTCTTT,CASSSTGGMNTEAFF
NA,TRBV5-1,NA,TRBJ2-3,TGCGCCAGCAGCCTAGACTCTTACACAGATACGCAGTATTTT,CASSLDSYTDTQYF
NA,TRBV5-1,TRBD2,TRBJ2-7,TGCGCCAGCAGCTTGGATGCGGGAGCTAGAAACGAGCAGTACTTC,CASSLDAGARNEQYF
NA,TRBV7-9,TRBD1,TRBJ1-4,TGTGCCAGCAGCAGGGACAGGGGGACAATTGAAAAACTGTTTTTT,CASSRDRGTIEKLFF
NA,TRBV7-8,NA,TRBJ2-1,TGTGCCAGCAGCTTTTTAGGGCGGACTTCCTACAATGAGCAGTTCTTC,CASSFLGRTSYNEQFF
NA,TRBV7-6,NA,TRBJ2-3,TGTGCCAGCAGCTTAGGGCAGGGTCTTAGGGCAGATACGCAGTATTTT,CASSLGQGLRADTQYF
NA,TRBV19,TRBD2,TRBJ2-5,TGTGCCAGTAAGGGGCAGCGGGGGGCAGAGACCCAGTACTTC,CASKGQRGAETQYF
once,TRBV18,TRBD1,TRBJ1-4,TGTGCCAGCTCGCCGAGGAGACAGGGGGGAGATGAAAAACTGTTTTTT,CASSPRRQGGDEKLFF
NA,TRBV9,TRBD1,TRBJ2-3,TGTGCCAGCAGCCCTCGGGGGACAGGATATACAGATACGCAGTATTTT,CASSPRGTGYTDTQYF
NA,TRBV1,NA,TRBJ2-7,TGCACCAGCAGCCAAGATAGACCGGACAGGGGGCGTCGTGAGCAGTACTTC,CTSSQDRPDRGRREQYF
NA,TRBV12-5,TRBD2,TRBJ2-5,TGTGCTAGTGGTCTAGGGACTAGCGGGAGAGGGGAGACCCAGTACTTC,CASGLGTSGRGETQYF
NA,TRBV6-5,TRBD1,TRBJ2-1,TGTGCCAGCAGTTACGAAAGGACAGGGGTCTCCAATGAGCAGTTCTTC,CASSYERTGVSNEQFF
few,TRBV9,NA,TRBJ2-5,TGTGCCAGCAGCTTCGGACAGACCCAAGAGACCCAGTACTTC,CASSFGQTQETQYF
NA,TRBV5-6,NA,TRBJ2-7,TGTGCCAGCAGGATTACACAGGAGAACCAGCAGTACTTC,CASRITQENQQYF
once,TRBV7-2,NA,TRBJ1-2,TGTGCCAGCAGCTTAGAGGTCAGGATCTATGGCTACACCTTC,CASSLEVRIYGYTF
once,TRBV29-1,TRBD1,TRBJ2-7,TGCAGCGTTGATACCCGACAGGGGGATTTCTACGAGCAGTACTTC,CSVDTRQGDFYEQYF
NA,TRBV4-1,NA,TRBJ1-2,TGCGCCAGCACCCAACCGGGGGGTTATGGCTACACCTTC,CASTQPGGYGYTF
NA,TRBV7-2,NA,TRBJ2-7,TGTGCCAGCAGCTCAAGAGGTTTATCCTCCTACGAGCAGTACTTC,CASSSRGLSSYEQYF
NA,TRBV11-1,TRBD2,TRBJ2-7,TGTGCCAGCAGCTTTAACCCAGGCGGGGGCTACGAGCAGTACTTC,CASSFNPGGGYEQYF
few,TRBV6-5,NA,TRBJ2-7,TGTGCCAGCAGTTCGTTGACAAGCTCCTACGAGCAGTACTTC,CASSSLTSSYEQYF
NA,TRBV5-4,NA,TRBJ1-3,TGTGCCAGCAGCCACACTGGAAACACCATATATTTT,CASSHTGNTIYF
NA,TRBV5-4,TRBD2,TRBJ2-2,TGTGCCAGCAGCTTGGGCGGGAGGGTGCCCGGGGAGCTGTTTTTT,CASSLGGRVPGELFF
NA,TRBV28,NA,TRBJ1-2,TGTGCCAGTTCCCTAGCAGGATTTGGCTACACCTTC,CASSLAGFGYTF
NA,TRBV29-1,NA,TRBJ1-1,TGCAGCCACAGTGGGGCTCCGAACACTGAAGCTTTCTTT,CSHSGAPNTEAFF
once,TRBV28,TRBD1,TRBJ1-1,TGTGCCAGCAGTTTAACAGGGGGCCCGAACCTTGAAGCTTTCTTT,CASSLTGGPNLEAFF
NA,TRBV5-6,TRBD1,TRBJ1-6,TGTGCCAGCAGCTTGGCGGGACAGGACAGTTCACCCCTCCACTTT,CASSLAGQDSSPLHF
NA,TRBV10-3,TRBD1,TRBJ1-5,TGTGCCACGGGACAGGGGGCAGAAAGCAATCAGCCCCAGCATTTT,CATGQGAESNQPQHF
NA,TRBV20-1,NA,TRBJ2-4,TGCAGTGCTAGCGACATTCAGTACTTC,CSASDIQYF
NA,TRBV18,NA,TRBJ1-4,TGTGCCAGCTCCAGGGACACCAGTTCAACTAATGAAAAACTGTTTTTT,CASSRDTSSTNEKLFF
once,TRBV7-9,TRBD1,TRBJ2-7,TGTGCCAGCAGCTTAGACAGGGGGGTCCACGAGCAGTACTTC,CASSLDRGVHEQYF
NA,TRBV2,TRBD2,TRBJ2-1,TGTGCCAGCAGTCGGGAGGACAATGAGCAGTTCTTC,CASSREDNEQFF
once,TRBV19,NA,TRBJ2-1,TGTGCCACTTCGGTTTACAATGAGCAGTTCTTC,CATSVYNEQFF
NA,TRBV19,NA,TRBJ2-5,TGTGCCAGTAGTATACGGCGGAACCAAGAGACCCAGTACTTC,CASSIRRNQETQYF